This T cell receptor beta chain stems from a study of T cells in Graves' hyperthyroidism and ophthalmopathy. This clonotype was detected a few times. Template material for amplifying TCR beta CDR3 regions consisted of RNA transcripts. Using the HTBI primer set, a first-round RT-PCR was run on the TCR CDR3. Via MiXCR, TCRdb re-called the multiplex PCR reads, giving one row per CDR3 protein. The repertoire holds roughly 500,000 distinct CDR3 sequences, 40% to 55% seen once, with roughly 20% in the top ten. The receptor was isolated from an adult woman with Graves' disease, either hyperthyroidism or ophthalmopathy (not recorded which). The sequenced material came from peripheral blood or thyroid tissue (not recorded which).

This CDR3 is CASSSSTGTGTYGYTF. CDR3 DNA: TGTGCCAGCAGTTCCTCAACCGGGACAGGGACCTATGGCTACACCTTC. The V gene is TRBV27, the J gene TRBJ1-2; 9 positions agree with TRBD1. The CDR3 loop spans 16 amino acids. J was trimmed by 4 bases and V by 4 bases; bases with no gene match: 10. The germline CDR1 and CDR2 sequences are MNHEY and SMNVEV (reference sequence).